A selection of T cell receptor beta chains follows, all from one sample in a study of T cells after yellow fever vaccination. TCRdb re-called the 5' RACE reads with MiXCR, one entry per CDR3 protein. The repertoire holds about 500,000 distinct CDR3 sequences, about 15% seen once, with around 15% in the top ten. This sample comprised PBMCs, obtained about 5 days after the first yellow fever vaccination. Receptors were obtained from a man aged 18 to 29 who received the YFV17D yellow fever vaccine. Each CDR3 is given with its conserved first and last residue. D genes are given only for firm matches. For some rows the clone size is stated as once, few or many, or as a class when expanded; others skip it.

d_gene: NA; abundance: NA; v_gene: TRBV6-5; j_gene: TRBJ2-7; CDR3aa: CASSYYLGEQYF; CDR3nt: TGTGCCAGCAGTTACTACCTGGGGGAGCAGTACTTC
d_gene: TRBD1; abundance: few; v_gene: TRBV15; j_gene: TRBJ1-4; CDR3aa: CATSREGGVRGELFF; CDR3nt: TGTGCCACCAGCAGAGAAGGGGGCGTGCGAGGGGAACTGTTTTTT
d_gene: NA; abundance: NA; v_gene: TRBV4-1; j_gene: TRBJ1-6; CDR3aa: CASSQEHIGFPSPLHF; CDR3nt: TGCGCCAGCAGCCAAGAACATATAGGGTTCCCGTCACCCCTCCACTTT
d_gene: TRBD1; abundance: NA; v_gene: TRBV4-1; j_gene: TRBJ2-7; CDR3aa: CASSLEGQGGEQYF; CDR3nt: TGCGCCAGCAGCCTAGAGGGACAGGGAGGCGAGCAGTACTTC
d_gene: NA; abundance: NA; v_gene: TRBV10-3; j_gene: TRBJ1-4; CDR3aa: CANPTRQANEKLFF; CDR3nt: TGTGCCAACCCTACTCGGCAGGCAAACGAAAAACTGTTTTTT
d_gene: NA; abundance: few; v_gene: TRBV7-6; j_gene: TRBJ2-5; CDR3aa: CASSLRGHEETQYF; CDR3nt: TGTGCCAGCAGCTTAAGAGGGCATGAAGAGACCCAGTACTTC
d_gene: NA; abundance: NA; v_gene: TRBV6-2/TRBV6-3; j_gene: TRBJ1-5; CDR3aa: CASSPSAGGLGHF; CDR3nt: TGTGCCAGCAGTCCTTCCGCAGGCGGCTTAGGGCATTTT
d_gene: NA; abundance: NA; v_gene: TRBV2; j_gene: TRBJ1-2; CDR3aa: CASLRQPALGYTF; CDR3nt: TGTGCCAGCCTCAGACAGCCGGCTCTCGGCTACACCTTC
d_gene: TRBD1; abundance: NA; v_gene: TRBV5-4; j_gene: TRBJ1-2; CDR3aa: CASSPPEWTGNPRGYTF; CDR3nt: TGTGCCAGCAGCCCCCCCGAATGGACAGGGAATCCCCGTGGCTACACCTTC
d_gene: TRBD1; abundance: few; v_gene: TRBV20-1; j_gene: TRBJ1-1; CDR3aa: CSAPGQGNRGAFF; CDR3nt: TGCAGTGCCCCGGGACAGGGGAATCGAGGGGCTTTCTTT
d_gene: NA; abundance: NA; v_gene: TRBV7-9; j_gene: TRBJ1-3; CDR3aa: CASSISGRFRSGNTIYF; CDR3nt: TGTGCCAGCAGTATATCTGGGAGGTTCAGGTCTGGAAACACCATATATTTT
d_gene: NA; abundance: many; v_gene: TRBV11-2; j_gene: TRBJ2-1; CDR3aa: CASSVLQREQFF; CDR3nt: TGTGCCAGCAGCGTTTTACAGCGGGAGCAGTTCTTC
d_gene: NA; abundance: few; v_gene: TRBV4-2; j_gene: TRBJ2-2; CDR3aa: CASSQGRVSNTGELFF; CDR3nt: TGTGCCAGCAGCCAGGGAAGGGTTTCGAACACCGGGGAGCTGTTTTTT
d_gene: NA; abundance: few; v_gene: TRBV20-1; j_gene: TRBJ2-1; CDR3aa: CSARDARLVNNEQFF; CDR3nt: TGCAGTGCTAGAGATGCGCGACTAGTGAACAATGAGCAGTTCTTC
d_gene: TRBD1; abundance: many; v_gene: TRBV6-5; j_gene: TRBJ1-1; CDR3aa: CASSYPATGDAFF; CDR3nt: TGTGCCAGCAGTTACCCCGCGACAGGGGACGCTTTCTTT
d_gene: TRBD1; abundance: few; v_gene: TRBV20-1; j_gene: TRBJ1-2; CDR3aa: CSARGRTGRGEGYTF; CDR3nt: TGCAGTGCTAGGGGGAGGACAGGGCGGGGAGAGGGCTACACCTTC
d_gene: TRBD2; abundance: NA; v_gene: TRBV18; j_gene: TRBJ2-5; CDR3aa: CASSPQAGGAETQYF; CDR3nt: TGTGCCAGCTCACCGCAGGCCGGGGGGGCAGAGACCCAGTACTTC
d_gene: TRBD2; abundance: NA; v_gene: TRBV18; j_gene: TRBJ2-1; CDR3aa: CASSLTSGGSRSYNEQFF; CDR3nt: TGTGCCAGCTCCCTTACTAGCGGGGGCTCCCGCTCCTACAATGAGCAGTTCTTC
d_gene: TRBD1; abundance: few; v_gene: TRBV10-3; j_gene: TRBJ1-5; CDR3aa: CAISDQGAEQPQHF; CDR3nt: TGTGCCATCAGTGATCAGGGGGCTGAACAGCCCCAGCATTTT
d_gene: NA; abundance: few; v_gene: TRBV12-3/TRBV12-4; j_gene: TRBJ2-1; CDR3aa: CASSLLRASKQFF; CDR3nt: TGTGCCAGCAGTTTACTTCGGGCTTCGAAGCAGTTCTTC
d_gene: TRBD1; abundance: few; v_gene: TRBV12-3/TRBV12-4; j_gene: TRBJ1-3; CDR3aa: CASRTTGAGNTIYF; CDR3nt: TGTGCCAGCAGGACCACAGGGGCGGGAAACACCATATATTTT
d_gene: NA; abundance: NA; v_gene: TRBV10-2; j_gene: TRBJ2-1; CDR3aa: CASSESWQGGGNEQFF; CDR3nt: TGCGCCAGCAGTGAGTCGTGGCAGGGGGGTGGCAATGAGCAGTTCTTC
d_gene: NA; abundance: few; v_gene: TRBV4-3; j_gene: TRBJ2-3; CDR3aa: CASSQNLQADTQYF; CDR3nt: TGCGCCAGCAGCCAAAACCTACAGGCAGATACGCAGTATTTT
d_gene: TRBD1; abundance: NA; v_gene: TRBV10-3; j_gene: TRBJ2-7; CDR3aa: CAISAQGTGFGYEQYF; CDR3nt: TGTGCCATCAGTGCACAGGGGACAGGGTTTGGGTACGAGCAGTACTTC
d_gene: TRBD1; abundance: NA; v_gene: TRBV7-6; j_gene: TRBJ2-5; CDR3aa: CASSLVQTGGKETQYF; CDR3nt: TGTGCCAGCAGCTTAGTCCAGACAGGGGGCAAGGAGACCCAGTACTTC
d_gene: NA; abundance: few; v_gene: TRBV6-6; j_gene: TRBJ2-7; CDR3aa: CASSYDPGSEQYF; CDR3nt: TGTGCCAGCAGTTATGACCCAGGGTCCGAGCAGTACTTC
d_gene: NA; abundance: NA; v_gene: TRBV29-1; j_gene: TRBJ1-1; CDR3aa: CSVGSPGSEAFF; CDR3nt: TGCAGCGTTGGGTCTCCAGGGTCCGAAGCTTTCTTT
d_gene: NA; abundance: NA; v_gene: TRBV6-5; j_gene: TRBJ1-4; CDR3aa: CATRQSSEKLFF; CDR3nt: TGTGCCACCCGCCAGTCCAGTGAAAAACTGTTTTTT
d_gene: NA; abundance: NA; v_gene: TRBV28; j_gene: TRBJ2-3; CDR3aa: CASSLAGNYTDTQYF; CDR3nt: TGTGCCAGCAGTTTAGCGGGGAACTACACAGATACGCAGTATTTT
d_gene: NA; abundance: many; v_gene: TRBV15; j_gene: TRBJ1-5; CDR3aa: CAPGKGVLQPQHF; CDR3nt: TGTGCCCCCGGGAAAGGGGTGTTACAGCCCCAGCATTTT
d_gene: NA; abundance: many; v_gene: TRBV12-3/TRBV12-4; j_gene: TRBJ2-1; CDR3aa: CASSLRSIEQFF; CDR3nt: TGTGCCAGCAGTTTGAGAAGCATTGAGCAGTTCTTC
d_gene: NA; abundance: few; v_gene: TRBV6-2/TRBV6-3; j_gene: TRBJ2-7; CDR3aa: CASSYSHSYEQYF; CDR3nt: TGTGCCAGCAGTTACTCCCACTCCTACGAGCAGTACTTC
d_gene: NA; abundance: NA; v_gene: TRBV12-3/TRBV12-4; j_gene: TRBJ1-1; CDR3aa: CASSLSGSAFF; CDR3nt: TGTGCCAGCAGTTTATCTGGGAGCGCTTTCTTT
d_gene: NA; abundance: NA; v_gene: TRBV29-1; j_gene: TRBJ2-5; CDR3aa: CSVEDGGYPSETQYF; CDR3nt: TGCAGCGTTGAAGATGGGGGGTATCCGTCAGAGACCCAGTACTTC
d_gene: NA; abundance: few; v_gene: TRBV7-2; j_gene: TRBJ2-3; CDR3aa: CASSLYRYTDTQYF; CDR3nt: TGTGCCAGCAGCTTATATAGATACACAGATACGCAGTATTTT
d_gene: NA; abundance: NA; v_gene: TRBV27; j_gene: TRBJ2-7; CDR3aa: CASSLSGGGNYEQYF; CDR3nt: TGTGCCAGCAGTTTATCGGGTGGGGGAAACTACGAGCAGTACTTC
d_gene: TRBD2; abundance: few; v_gene: TRBV10-3; j_gene: TRBJ2-3; CDR3aa: CATNERGQGTDTQYF; CDR3nt: TGTGCCACCAACGAGCGGGGGCAGGGCACAGATACGCAGTATTTT
d_gene: NA; abundance: many; v_gene: TRBV12-3/TRBV12-4; j_gene: TRBJ2-2; CDR3aa: CASSSGVTGELFF; CDR3nt: TGTGCCAGCAGCTCAGGTGTCACCGGGGAGCTGTTTTTT
d_gene: NA; abundance: NA; v_gene: TRBV28; j_gene: TRBJ1-4; CDR3aa: CASAGGAPLFRLFF; CDR3nt: TGTGCCAGCGCTGGGGGGGCCCCACTCTTTCGACTGTTTTTT
d_gene: NA; abundance: few; v_gene: TRBV18; j_gene: TRBJ1-1; CDR3aa: CASSRAPPNTEAFF; CDR3nt: TGTGCCAGCTCACGGGCACCCCCGAACACTGAAGCTTTCTTT
d_gene: NA; abundance: few; v_gene: TRBV7-9; j_gene: TRBJ1-5; CDR3aa: CASSLLGDQPQHF; CDR3nt: TGTGCCAGCAGCTTACTAGGGGATCAGCCCCAGCATTTT
d_gene: NA; abundance: many; v_gene: TRBV30; j_gene: TRBJ2-3; CDR3aa: CAWSTGHRTSTDTQYF; CDR3nt: TGTGCCTGGAGTACGGGACACCGGACTTCCACAGATACGCAGTATTTT
d_gene: NA; abundance: NA; v_gene: TRBV4-3; j_gene: TRBJ2-3; CDR3aa: CASSQRIEATQYF; CDR3nt: TGCGCCAGCAGCCAGCGGATCGAGGCCACGCAGTATTTT
d_gene: NA; abundance: NA; v_gene: TRBV19; j_gene: TRBJ1-2; CDR3aa: CASSIEDYGYTF; CDR3nt: TGTGCCAGTAGTATTGAAGACTATGGCTACACCTTC
d_gene: NA; abundance: few; v_gene: TRBV19; j_gene: TRBJ2-1; CDR3aa: CASGKRGGPINNEQFF; CDR3nt: TGTGCCAGTGGGAAGAGGGGGGGCCCGATTAACAATGAGCAGTTCTTC
d_gene: TRBD2; abundance: NA; v_gene: TRBV4-3; j_gene: TRBJ2-5; CDR3aa: CASSQELAGGFEETQYF; CDR3nt: TGCGCCAGCAGCCAAGAACTAGCGGGGGGATTTGAGGAGACCCAGTACTTC
d_gene: NA; abundance: few; v_gene: TRBV4-3; j_gene: TRBJ2-2; CDR3aa: CASSLRGPTGELFF; CDR3nt: TGCGCCAGCAGCCTCCGTGGCCCCACCGGGGAGCTGTTTTTT
d_gene: TRBD2; abundance: many; v_gene: TRBV27; j_gene: TRBJ2-1; CDR3aa: CASSPGGANEQFF; CDR3nt: TGTGCCAGCAGTCCCGGGGGGGCCAATGAGCAGTTCTTC
d_gene: TRBD1; abundance: few; v_gene: TRBV7-2; j_gene: TRBJ1-3; CDR3aa: CASSPQTGVAGNTIYF; CDR3nt: TGTGCCAGCAGCCCCCAGACAGGGGTCGCTGGAAACACCATATATTTT
d_gene: NA; abundance: NA; v_gene: TRBV6-1; j_gene: TRBJ1-3; CDR3aa: CASIRNLSSGNTIYF; CDR3nt: TGTGCCAGCATCCGGAATCTCAGCTCTGGAAACACCATATATTTT